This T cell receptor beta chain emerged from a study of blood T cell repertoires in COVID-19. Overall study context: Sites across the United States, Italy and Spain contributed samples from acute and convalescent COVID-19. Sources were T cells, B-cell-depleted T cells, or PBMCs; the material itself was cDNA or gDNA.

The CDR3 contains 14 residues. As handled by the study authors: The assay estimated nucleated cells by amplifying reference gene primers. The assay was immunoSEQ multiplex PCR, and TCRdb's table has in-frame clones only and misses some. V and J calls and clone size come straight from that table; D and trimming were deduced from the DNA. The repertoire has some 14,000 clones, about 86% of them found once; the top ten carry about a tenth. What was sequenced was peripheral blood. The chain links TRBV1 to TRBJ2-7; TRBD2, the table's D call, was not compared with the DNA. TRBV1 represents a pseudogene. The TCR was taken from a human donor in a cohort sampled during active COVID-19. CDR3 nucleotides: TGCACCAGCAGCCCCGATGGGACTAGCTACGAGCAGTACTTC. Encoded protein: CTSSPDGTSYEQYF.